The subject of this entry is one T cell receptor (beta chain). This entry belongs to a study of T cells in tuberculosis. At the level of the study: CD1B tetramers identified T cells specific for mycobacterial lipid GMM.

V was cut by 7 bases and J by 1 base, with 19 bases left in between. The length of the CDR3 is 16 residues. The V gene's germline CDR1 is MNHEY and CDR2 SMNVEV (reference sequence). Cells were sorted from thawed PBMC rested overnight and stained with GMM-loaded CD1B tetramer, viability dye and anti-CD3. The CD1B tetramers carried C32 glucose monomycolate purified from Rhodococcus equi. Tetramer-sorted PBMC had been CD14 monocyte-depleted before freezing. About 100,000 tetramer-negative cells were sorted from each donor. Sequencing of TCR-alpha and TCR-beta chains was unpaired. Some clones are missing from TCRdb's copy, which holds only in-frame ones; the method was immunoSEQ multiplex PCR. The table records about 58,000 clones, roughly 87% of them present only once.

The rearrangement uses TRBV27 and TRBJ1-1; tentatively, D is TRBD1 (6 bases). The sequence was obtained from an adult woman with latent tuberculosis. Source material: CD1b-GMM tetramer-negative cells sorted from PBMCs. The CDR3 here is CASIQRPQGENTEAFF. DNA of the CDR3: TGTGCCAGCATCCAAAGGCCACAGGGTGAGAACACTGAAGCTTTCTTT.